Shown below are 26 T cell receptor beta chains from a single sample sequenced in a study of monozygotic twins with cystic fibrosis (dated by TCRdb to the early 2020s). Libraries were built with the immunoSEQ multiplex PCR assay. This is the immuneACCESS table as TCRdb keeps it, with only in-frame sequences that have V and J called. A part of the clones is gone; compared with another copy, unresolved V genes explain less than half, and the rest is unexplained. Recorded for this sample are around 30,000 clones; 75% to 95% of them occurred a single time. Around 0.56% of the sample rests with the top ten. The sample consisted of blood. These receptors originate from a girl aged 2 to 9 with cystic fibrosis.

The chain combines TRBV9 with TRBJ1-2; D perhaps matches TRBD1 (6 bases). The V end lost 7 bases, the J end lost 6 bases, and 16 bases lay between the germline ends. The CDR3 has 13 residues. Germline V gene data show CDR1 as SGDLS and CDR2 as YYNGEE. The CDR3 DNA sequence: TGTGCCAGCGCGCTTGGCGGGGGCGATGGCTACACCTTC. It encodes CASALGGGDGYTF.

The CDR3 sequence: CAWNAPGTASPGFYSPLHF. DNA for the CDR3: TGTGCCTGGAATGCTCCCGGGACGGCAAGTCCCGGGTTTTATTCACCCCTCCACTTT. The chain recombines TRBV30 with TRBJ1-6; weak D call: TRBD1 (5 bases). From germline, CDR1 is GTSNPN and CDR2 SVGIG (reference sequence). The CDR3 consists of 19 residues. V was trimmed by 4 bases and J by 8 bases, leaving 30 bases between them. Variable domain in full (rest from reference TRBV30 and TRBJ1-6): SQTIHQWPATLVQPVGSPLSLECTVEGTSNPNLYWYRQAAGRGLQLLFYSVGIGQISSEVPQNLSASRPQDRQFILSSKKLLLSDSGFYLCAWNAPGTASPGFYSPLHFGNGTRLTVT.

Only one count was recorded for this clone. The chain carries TRBV6-5 and TRBJ2-2; D not resolved. Per the germline V gene, CDR1 is MNHEY and CDR2 is SVGAGI. This CDR3 spans 14 amino acids. The V and J ends lost 4 bases and 0 bases respectively, with 6 bases between them. The CDR3 nucleotides read TGTGCCAGCAGTTTAACAGCGAACACCGGGGAGCTGTTTTTT. It translates to CASSLTANTGELFF.

This sequence joins TRBV25-1 and TRBJ2-7; no firm D call. CDR1 MGHDK and CDR2 SYGVNS come from the germline V gene. V was shortened by 2 bases and J by 3 bases, with 11 bases between the two germline ends. The CDR3 is 14 amino acids. CDR3: CASSEDLPGYEQYF. The CDR3 nucleotides read TGTGCCAGCAGTGAAGATCTCCCGGGCTACGAGCAGTACTTC.

The rearrangement uses TRBV30 and TRBJ1-2; no firm D call. V lost 0 bases, J lost 0 bases, and 8 bases lay in between. This CDR3 contains 14 residues. CDR1 GTSNPN and CDR2 SVGIG come from the germline V gene (reference sequence). The chain's CDR3 is CAWSVPGPNYGYTF. For the CDR3, the DNA is TGTGCCTGGAGTGTCCCAGGACCTAACTATGGCTACACCTTC.

This clone was seen only once. This chain uses TRBV7-3 with TRBJ2-5; D remains ambiguous. The germline CDR1 and CDR2 sequences are SGHTA and FQGTGA. The CDR3 has 12 residues. V gave up 5 bases and J gave up 9 bases, with 13 bases separating them. This CDR3 is CASSGARLAQYF. CDR3 DNA sequence: TGTGCCAGCAGCGGAGCCAGGTTGGCCCAGTACTTC.

The table lists this clone with a count of one. The chain couples TRBV19 to TRBJ1-5, with 7 bases fitting TRBD1. Germline V CDR1 and CDR2: LNHDA, SQIVND (reference sequence). This CDR3 is built from 13 residues. Losses at the gene ends were 5 bases for V and 3 bases for J; bases not matched to a gene: 1. In DNA, the CDR3 is TGTGCCAGTAGTGACAGGGTCAATCAGCCCCAGCATTTT. Its protein is CASSDRVNQPQHF.

This chain connects TRBV29-1 to TRBJ1-2; no clear D. The germline V gene has CDR1 SQVTM and CDR2 ANQGSEA. The CDR3 extends over 15 amino acids. Trimming shortened V by 0 bases and J by 4 bases, and 15 bases separated the two germline ends. The CDR3 nucleotides are TGCAGCGTTGAAGATCAACCGGGCCTACTCTATGGCTACACCTTC. The encoded protein is CSVEDQPGLLYGYTF.

The V call is TRBV7-9, the J call TRBJ1-2, with TRBD1 identical over 8 bases. The CDR3 contains 16 residues. V dropped 2 bases and J dropped 0; count of bases not matched to a gene: 5. Germline V gene data show CDR1 as SEHNR and CDR2 as FQNEAQ (reference sequence). Here the CDR3 reads CASSLPGTGANYGYTF. Written as DNA, the CDR3 is TGTGCCAGCAGCTTACCCGGGACAGGAGCTAACTATGGCTACACCTTC.

V is TRBV7-8 and J is TRBJ1-1, with D unclear. The V end lost 1 base, the J end lost 5 bases, and 8 bases lay between the germline ends. CDR1 and CDR2 (germline): SGHVS, FQNEAQ. This CDR3 spans 13 amino acids. The CDR3 here is CASSLGGITEAFF. The CDR3 nucleotides read TGTGCCAGCAGCTTAGGCGGGATAACTGAAGCTTTCTTT.

This clone was recorded only once. This chain joins TRBV11-2 and TRBJ2-1, with 7 bases aligning to TRBD2. The CDR3 runs to 18 residues. The germline gives CDR1 SGHAT, CDR2 FQNNGV. Trimming cost V 2 bases and J 0 bases; bases outside gene matches: 10. Written as DNA, the CDR3 is TGTGCCAGCAGCTTATTGTTTCCGCGGGGGAGCTCCTACAATGAGCAGTTCTTC. Amino acid sequence: CASSLLFPRGSSYNEQFF.

The rearrangement links TRBV11-2 to TRBJ1-3; maybe TRBD1 (5 bases). The V end lost 1 base, the J end lost 7 bases, and 17 bases lay between the germline ends. This CDR3 has 16 amino acids. Germline assignment: CDR1 SGHAT and CDR2 FQNNGV. CDR3 in DNA: TGTGCCAGCAGCTTAGGCTGGGCAGGGAGGTTGAACACCATATATTTT. The encoded protein is CASSLGWAGRLNTIYF.

This clone appeared once. This chain uses TRBV6-1 with TRBJ1-1; D might be TRBD1 (5 bases). The CDR3 contains 13 residues. Trimming shortened V by 2 bases and J by 6 bases, and 10 bases separated the two germline ends. The germline V gene encodes CDR1 MNHNS and CDR2 SASEGT. The CDR3: CASSELGVSEAFF. The DNA of the CDR3 is TGTGCCAGCAGTGAACTAGGGGTCTCTGAAGCTTTCTTT.

The chain couples TRBV19 to TRBJ2-2, with TRBD2 identical over 10 bases. Germline CDR1 LNHDA, CDR2 SQIVND (reference sequence). Trimming took 2 bases from V and 2 from J; bases not matched to a gene: 2. The CDR3 sequence is 16 residues long. The DNA for the CDR3 is TGTGCCAGTAGTATACTAGCGGGGGATAACACCGGGGAGCTGTTTTTT. This sequence encodes CASSILAGDNTGELFF.

V is TRBV10-3 and J is TRBJ2-1, with 8 bases identical to TRBD1. The junction had 5 bases not matched to a gene; V was cut back by 3 bases and J by 7 bases. The CDR3 extends over 14 amino acids. Germline V gives CDR1 ENHRY, CDR2 SYGVKD. In nucleotides, the CDR3 is TGTGCCATCAGTGAAACAGGGGGGTATAATGAGCAGTTCTTC. Translation: CAISETGGYNEQFF.

The V call is TRBV5-4, the J call TRBJ1-4; 9 bases are shared with TRBD1. V lost 4 bases to trimming and J lost 6 bases; unmatched junction nucleotides: 10. The length of the CDR3 is 16 residues. The germline V gene has CDR1 SGHNT and CDR2 YYREEE (reference sequence). CDR3 loop: CASSARARDRDEKLFF. Written as DNA, the CDR3 is TGTGCCAGCAGCGCGCGTGCCCGGGACAGGGATGAAAAACTGTTTTTT.

This chain links TRBV2 with TRBJ2-7; TRBD1 is a possible D gene (5 bases). Germline-derived CDR1 and CDR2 are SNHLY and FYNNEI. Trimming cost V 6 bases and J 5 bases, with 17 bases left between them. The length of the CDR3 is 14 residues. The CDR3 spells CASSAQGRINEQYF. As DNA, the CDR3 is TGTGCCAGCAGCGCGCAGGGAAGGATAAACGAGCAGTACTTC.

This chain joins TRBV5-6 and TRBJ2-7, with D possibly matching TRBD1 (5 bases). The germline V and J ends were trimmed by 4 bases and 2 bases, with 10 bases remaining between them. The CDR3 consists of 13 residues. Germline V gives CDR1 SGHDT, CDR2 YYEEEE. The CDR3 here is CASSNQGTYEQYF. CDR3 sequence (DNA): TGTGCCAGCAGCAACCAGGGTACCTACGAGCAGTACTTC.

The CDR3 here is CASSRRGTSGGVVDEQFF. As DNA, the CDR3 is TGTGCCAGCAGCAGAAGAGGGACTAGCGGGGGAGTCGTCGATGAGCAGTTCTTC. The gene calls are TRBV9 and TRBJ2-1; 14 positions agree with TRBD2. The CDR3 loop spans 18 amino acids. From germline, CDR1 is SGDLS and CDR2 YYNGEE. With 4 bases clipped from V and 8 bases from J, the junction kept 14 bases outside the gene matches.

The chain links TRBV10-2 to TRBJ2-6; D is possibly TRBD2 (6 bases). V was shortened by 6 bases and J by 0 bases, with 9 bases between the two germline ends. The CDR3 is 15 amino acids. In germline, CDR1 is WSHSY, CDR2 SAAADI. The CDR3 region is CASRGGISGANVLTF. Written as DNA, the CDR3 is TGCGCCAGCAGGGGGGGAATCTCTGGGGCCAACGTCCTGACTTTC.

The V gene is TRBV7-2, the J gene TRBJ2-5; perhaps TRBD1 as D (6 bases). The CDR3 is 14 amino acids. Trimming stripped 1 base from V and 7 bases from J, with 13 bases between. Per the germline V gene, CDR1 is SGHTA and CDR2 is FQGNSA. The CDR3 region is CASSLERQVRTQYF. The CDR3 DNA reads TGTGCCAGCAGCTTAGAGAGACAGGTCAGGACCCAGTACTTC.

This rearrangement joins TRBV5-5 to TRBJ1-1, with no clear D. Trimming shortened V by 2 bases and J by 1 base, and 15 bases separated the two germline ends. Germline V gives CDR1 SGHKS, CDR2 YYEKEE (reference sequence). The CDR3 contains 16 residues. In DNA, the CDR3 is TGTGCCAGCAGCTTTGACCCGCGTGGACCGAACACTGAAGCTTTCTTT. Protein sequence: CASSFDPRGPNTEAFF.

V and J are TRBV30 and TRBJ1-5; a weak D match, TRBD1 (6 bases). The CDR3 extends over 15 amino acids. V dropped 0 bases and J dropped 7 bases, with 16 bases sitting between them. CDR1 and CDR2 (germline): GTSNPN, SVGIG (reference sequence). The CDR3 here is CAWSVSWGGGQPQHF. As DNA, the CDR3 is TGTGCCTGGAGTGTCAGTTGGGGGGGCGGGCAGCCCCAGCATTTT.

J is TRBJ2-7 and V is TRBV27; perhaps TRBD1 as D (5 bases). The germline V gene encodes CDR1 MNHEY and CDR2 SMNVEV (reference sequence). This CDR3 comprises 14 residues. Between the trimmed V and J ends, which lost 5 bases and 0 bases, there was a span of 11 bases. The CDR3 bases are TGTGCCAGCAGTATACGGACAAACTCCTACGAGCAGTACTTC. Translation gives CASSIRTNSYEQYF.

The chain joins TRBV5-4 to TRBJ2-7; 9 bases map to TRBD1. The CDR3 extends over 16 amino acids. Trimming cost V 4 bases and J 5 bases; bases outside gene matches: 13. CDR1 and CDR2 (germline): SGHNT, YYREEE (reference sequence). This CDR3 is CASSLSSGTGNDEQYF. In DNA form, the CDR3 reads TGTGCCAGCAGCCTAAGCTCCGGGACAGGGAACGACGAGCAGTACTTC.

The V and J genes are TRBV6-5 and TRBJ1-4; no clear D. Deletions cut 3 bases from V and 0 bases from J, with 5 bases between. This CDR3 region has 14 residues. Per the germline V gene, CDR1 is MNHEY and CDR2 is SVGAGI. Written as DNA, the CDR3 is TGTGCCAGCAGTTATGTGGCAACTAATGAAAAACTGTTTTTT. Its protein product is CASSYVATNEKLFF.